One sample yielded the 31 T cell receptor beta chains listed below, sequenced in a study of CD8 T cells in ankylosing spondylitis. Each CDR3 protein is one row after TCRdb ran MiXCR on the 5' RACE reads. The data hold 750,000 to 850,000 distinct CDR3 sequences, with about 12% observed a single time. Study-level results: About 8 highly homologous variants made up a TCR beta motif, and this motif appeared characteristic of ankylosing spondylitis blood.

These receptors have no known antigen. The sequenced sample consisted of blood, either unsorted or a sorted T cell fraction (not recorded which). The source of these receptors is a male donor with ankylosing spondylitis.

Concerning this clonotype: A much larger clonotype is one base distant, so this may be a read error. V is TRBV7-2 and J is TRBJ2-7, with TRBD2 matching 9 bases. The CDR3 consists of 14 residues. With 4 bases clipped from V and 0 bases from J, the junction kept 1 base outside the gene matches. The germline V gene has CDR1 SGHTA and CDR2 FQGNSA. CDR3 coding DNA: TGTGCCAGCAGCTCTAGCGGGAACTCCTACGAGCAGTACTTC. Its translation: CASSSSGNSYEQYF.

The table lists this clonotype with many counts. V and J are TRBV12-3 or TRBV12-4 and TRBJ2-7; D unresolved. V was trimmed by 0 bases and J by 6 bases, leaving 9 bases between them. This CDR3 has 13 residues. CDR3 amino acids: CASSLALGGEQYF. CDR3 sequence (DNA): TGTGCCAGCAGTTTAGCTCTGGGTGGCGAGCAGTACTTC.

Ten or more counts support this clonotype. J is TRBJ2-7 and V is TRBV29-1; 12 bases line up with TRBD2. Germline loops: CDR1 SQVTM, CDR2 ANQGSEA. The CDR3 totals 13 residues. J was trimmed by 7 bases and V by 5 bases; bases with no gene match: 6. CDR3 DNA: TGCAGCGTTCGGACTAGCGGGAATCGGGAGCAGTACTTC. The encoded protein is CSVRTSGNREQYF.

V gene TRBV20-1 combines with J gene TRBJ2-5, with TRBD1 as a possible D gene (5 bases). CDR3 length: 13 residues. Germline values: CDR1 DFQATT, CDR2 SNEGSKA (reference sequence). Trimming took off 5 bases at V and 3 bases at J, with 13 bases between the two ends. Here the CDR3 reads CSAGLSTEETQYF. The CDR3 coding sequence is TGCAGTGCTGGATTATCGACAGAAGAGACCCAGTACTTC.

This clonotype has only a few counts. V gene TRBV29-1 combines with J gene TRBJ2-7; perhaps TRBD1 as D (6 bases). The CDR3 runs 17 residues. Trimming left V 1 base short and J 2 bases short, with 21 bases between. Germline lookup yields CDR1 SQVTM and CDR2 ANQGSEA. The CDR3 spells CSVEGSEGDRGPYEQYF. CDR3 nucleotide sequence: TGCAGCGTTGAAGGGTCCGAGGGGGACCGAGGCCCCTACGAGCAGTACTTC.

This clonotype has a handful of counts. The V call is TRBV18, the J call TRBJ2-7; D unresolved. The V end lost 5 bases, the J end lost 6 bases, and 20 bases lay between the germline ends. This CDR3 comprises 15 residues. Germline CDR1 and CDR2: KGHSH and LQKENI. For the CDR3, the DNA is TGTGCCAGCTCATCGTCCGGGCCCGAATCGGTCGAGCAGTACTTC. Translated, it gives CASSSSGPESVEQYF.

This clonotype has only a few counts. The chain employs TRBV6-5 and TRBJ2-1, with TRBD2 matching 7 bases. CDR1 and CDR2 (germline): MNHEY, SVGAGI. Trimming removed 0 bases from V and 7 bases from J; junction bases left unmatched: 6. The CDR3 is 15 residues long. CDR3 sequence (DNA): TGTGCCAGCAGTTACTCGCGCGGGAGTTCAAATGAGCAGTTCTTC. Its protein product is CASSYSRGSSNEQFF.

This clonotype was counted a few times. V and J are TRBV4-3 and TRBJ2-5; no definite D call. CDR1 LGHNA and CDR2 YSLEER come from the germline V gene. The CDR3 is 14 amino acids. Trimming left V 0 bases short and J 7 bases short, with 12 bases between. CDR3 residues: CASSQDPNHPTQYF. For the CDR3, the DNA is TGCGCCAGCAGCCAAGATCCTAACCACCCGACCCAGTACTTC.

The rearrangement uses TRBV5-1 and TRBJ2-7, with D uncertain. CDR3 length: 15 amino acids. V lost 0 bases and J 7 bases, leaving 17 bases between the germline ends. Germline CDR1 is SGHRS and CDR2 is YFSETQ. The CDR3 nucleotides read TGCGCCAGCAGCTTGGGATCGGCAGAGCTAGGGGAGCAGTACTTC. It yields the protein CASSLGSAELGEQYF.

This clonotype was counted at least ten times. The chain links TRBV4-3 to TRBJ1-3; D is perhaps TRBD1 (6 bases). The CDR3 sequence is 14 residues long. Per germline, CDR1 LGHNA and CDR2 YSLEER. V was pared by 4 bases and J by 5 bases, with 12 bases between. CDR3 amino acids: CASSLQGRRNTIYF. Written as DNA, the CDR3 is TGCGCCAGCAGCCTTCAGGGGAGGAGAAACACCATATATTTT.

This clonotype has a handful of counts. This sequence joins TRBV5-1 and TRBJ2-5; tentatively, D is TRBD1 (6 bases). Trimming took off 5 bases at V and 4 bases at J, with 15 bases between the two ends. Germline values: CDR1 SGHRS, CDR2 YFSETQ. This CDR3 contains 14 residues. The CDR3 protein is CASSVTGIGETQYF. CDR3 in DNA: TGCGCCAGCAGTGTCACAGGGATCGGAGAGACCCAGTACTTC. The full variable domain, with the rest looked up from reference TRBV5-1 and TRBJ2-5, is KAGVTQTPRYLIKTRGQQVTLSCSPISGHRSVSWYQQTPGQGLQFLFEYFSETQRNKGNFPGRFSGRQFSNSRSEMNVSTLELGDSALYLCASSVTGIGETQYFGPGTRLLVL.

In its sample, this clonotype was seen many times. The chain uses TRBV7-2 and TRBJ2-3; 7 bases fit TRBD2. The germline V gene has CDR1 SGHTA and CDR2 FQGNSA. The V and J ends lost 1 base and 4 bases, in that order; junction bases with no gene match: 8. CDR3 length equals 16 residues. CDR3 DNA sequence: TGTGCCAGCAGCTTAGTCGGCGGGAGTATTGCAGATACGCAGTATTTT. Protein sequence: CASSLVGGSIADTQYF.

The chain carries TRBV4-2 and TRBJ1-1; D is undetermined. The V and J ends lost 0 bases and 3 bases respectively, with 14 bases between them. The CDR3 extends over 16 amino acids. Per the germline V gene, CDR1 is LGHNA and CDR2 is YNFKEQ. The CDR3, as DNA: TGTGCCAGCAGCCAAGATAATCGGGGAGCTCACACTGAAGCTTTCTTT. Protein sequence: CASSQDNRGAHTEAFF.

This clonotype was detected ten times or more. The rearrangement links TRBV12-3 or TRBV12-4 to TRBJ1-6; possible D gene TRBD1, 6 bases. Trimming left V 5 bases short and J 8 bases short, with 22 bases between. This CDR3 has 17 amino acids. This CDR3 reads CASSPRGGAFWDSPLHF. In DNA, the CDR3 is TGTGCCAGCAGTCCCCGTGGGGGGGCGTTTTGGGATTCACCCCTCCACTTT.

This clonotype was found a few times. The chain carries TRBV28 and TRBJ2-7; 9 positions agree with TRBD1. CDR3 length equals 16 residues. Looked up from germline, CDR1 is MDHEN and CDR2 is SYDVKM. V was pared by 4 bases and J by 3 bases, with 10 bases of the junction left unmatched. CDR3: CASSYTGGATGYEQYF. CDR3 DNA sequence: TGTGCCAGCAGTTATACAGGGGGCGCAACCGGCTACGAGCAGTACTTC.

The rearrangement joins TRBV7-9 to TRBJ1-2, with TRBD1 matching 7 bases. Germline loops: CDR1 SEHNR, CDR2 FQNEAQ (reference sequence). Unmatched junction bases numbered 5, after V lost 4 bases and J lost 3 bases. This CDR3 is built from 14 residues. The CDR3 here is CASSYTGVDYGYTF. The CDR3 DNA sequence: TGTGCCAGCAGCTACACAGGGGTGGACTATGGCTACACCTTC.

This chain joins TRBV28 and TRBJ2-3; TRBD1 is a possible D gene (5 bases). Trimming shortened V by 3 bases and J by 0 bases, and 10 bases separated the two germline ends. Germline CDR1 MDHEN, CDR2 SYDVKM. There are 15 residues in the CDR3. The CDR3 spells CASSFLGPSTDTQYF. The CDR3 nucleotides read TGTGCCAGCAGTTTCTTGGGGCCGAGCACAGATACGCAGTATTTT.

J is TRBJ2-3 and V is TRBV2, with no clear D. The CDR3 sequence is 15 residues long. The V and J ends lost 4 bases and 0 bases respectively, with 11 bases between them. From germline, CDR1 is SNHLY and CDR2 FYNNEI. CDR3 sequence: CASSAWGTSTDTQYF. The CDR3 region has the DNA TGTGCCAGCAGTGCATGGGGAACGAGCACAGATACGCAGTATTTT.

This clonotype was seen ten or more times. J is TRBJ1-1 and V is TRBV20-1, with D possibly being TRBD1 (6 bases). Between the trimmed V and J ends, which lost 5 bases and 5 bases, there was a span of 12 bases. Germline lookup yields CDR1 DFQATT and CDR2 SNEGSKA (reference sequence). The CDR3 length is 12 residues. The CDR3 here is CSASGHWTEAFF. The CDR3 nucleotides are TGCAGTGCTTCGGGACATTGGACTGAAGCTTTCTTT.

This chain connects TRBV28 to TRBJ2-3; D perhaps matches TRBD2 (6 bases). The CDR3 has 12 residues. In germline, CDR1 is MDHEN, CDR2 SYDVKM. V was shortened by 6 bases and J by 8 bases, with 12 bases between the two germline ends. This CDR3 reads CASSSLGGTQYF. For the CDR3, the DNA is TGTGCCAGCAGCTCTCTGGGGGGTACGCAGTATTTT.

This clonotype was seen only a few times. The chain couples TRBV7-2 to TRBJ2-7; 12 bases are shared with TRBD2. Germline CDR1 reads SGHTA; CDR2 reads FQGNSA. CDR3 length equals 15 residues. The J segment lost 6 bases and the V segment lost 2 bases, leaving 5 bases of the junction unmatched. For the CDR3, the DNA is TGTGCCAGCAGCTTAAAGACTAGCGGGAGCGGCGAGCAGTACTTC. Protein: CASSLKTSGSGEQYF. Looking up the rest from reference TRBV7-2 and TRBJ2-7 gives the full variable domain: GAGVSQSPSNKVTEKGKDVELRCDPISGHTALYWYRQSLGQGLEFLIYFQGNSAPDKSGLPSDRFSAERTGGSVSTLTIQRTQQEDSAVYLCASSLKTSGSGEQYFGPGTRLTVT.

This chain links TRBV18 with TRBJ2-7; 9 nucleotides align to TRBD2. From germline, CDR1 is KGHSH and CDR2 LQKENI. V lost 0 bases, J lost 6 bases, and 6 bases stayed unmatched. This CDR3 has 15 amino acids. The CDR3 protein is CASSPPSGGQSEQYF. The DNA for the CDR3 is TGTGCCAGCTCACCACCAAGCGGGGGGCAAAGCGAGCAGTACTTC.

This clonotype was detected only a few times. The chain links TRBV11-1 to TRBJ2-6, with 10 bases fitting TRBD1. The CDR3 loop spans 20 amino acids. CDR1 SGHAT and CDR2 FQDESV come from the germline V gene (reference sequence). V shed 2 bases and J 7 bases; nucleotides not matched to a gene: 17. This CDR3 is CASSLQPHAGTGVFANVLTF. The CDR3 DNA reads TGTGCCAGCAGCTTACAACCCCATGCCGGGACAGGGGTTTTTGCCAACGTCCTGACTTTC. The entire variable domain, with the rest obtained from reference TRBV11-1 and TRBJ2-6, is as follows: EAEVAQSPRYKITEKSQAVAFWCDPISGHATLYWYRQILGQGPELLVQFQDESVVDDSQLPKDRFSAERLKGVDSTLKIQPAELGDSAMYLCASSLQPHAGTGVFANVLTFGAGSRLTVL.

This clonotype was detected a few times. This chain connects TRBV18 to TRBJ1-2; unclear D gene. The CDR3 consists of 14 residues. Germline V gene data show CDR1 as KGHSH and CDR2 as LQKENI. Deletions cut 3 bases from V and 0 bases from J, with 8 bases between. The CDR3 spells CASSPDLANYGYTF. The CDR3 bases are TGTGCCAGCTCACCGGACCTAGCTAACTATGGCTACACCTTC. Full variable domain (missing parts from reference TRBV18 and TRBJ1-2): NAGVMQNPRHLVRRRGQEARLRCSPMKGHSHVYWYRQLPEEGLKFMVYLQKENIIDESGMPKERFSAEFPKEGPSILRIQQVVRGDSAAYFCASSPDLANYGYTFGSGTRLTVV.

There are a few counts of this clonotype. The chain employs TRBV7-9 and TRBJ1-2; no clear D gene. Looked up from germline, CDR1 is SEHNR and CDR2 is FQNEAQ (reference sequence). This CDR3 has 13 residues. Trimming pared 1 base from V and 6 bases from J, leaving 9 bases between. CDR3: CASSLEVEDGYTF. In DNA, the CDR3 is TGTGCCAGCAGCTTAGAAGTAGAGGATGGCTACACCTTC.

The chain joins TRBV5-1 to TRBJ2-7, with 8 bases fitting TRBD1. The germline gives CDR1 SGHRS, CDR2 YFSETQ. V dropped 0 bases and J dropped 1; count of bases not matched to a gene: 6. This CDR3 contains 16 residues. CDR3: CASSLAGTGQSYEQYF. The DNA of the CDR3 is TGCGCCAGCAGCTTGGCCGGGACAGGCCAGTCCTACGAGCAGTACTTC.

The V and J genes are TRBV20-1 and TRBJ1-2; the D gene is possibly TRBD1 (6 bases). Trimming left V 0 bases short and J 4 bases short, with 9 bases between. CDR1 is DFQATT and CDR2 is SNEGSKA in the germline V gene (reference sequence). This CDR3 is built from 13 residues. CDR3 nucleotide sequence: TGCAGTGCTAGAGATCGGGGGCTCTATGGCTACACCTTC. Translation: CSARDRGLYGYTF.

This sequence joins TRBV4-1 and TRBJ2-1; 12 bases agree with TRBD2. The length of the CDR3 is 19 residues. Germline assignment: CDR1 MGHRA and CDR2 YSYEKL. V was pared by 2 bases and J by 4 bases, with 12 bases of the junction left unmatched. The CDR3 region has the DNA TGCGCCAGCAGCCAACCGCCTAGCGGGAGGGCCGGGAAATACAATGAGCAGTTCTTC. It yields the protein CASSQPPSGRAGKYNEQFF.

The J gene is TRBJ2-1, the V gene TRBV5-4; D is possibly TRBD1 (6 bases). Germline V CDR1 and CDR2: SGHNT, YYREEE (reference sequence). The CDR3 totals 15 residues. Between the trimmed V and J ends, which lost 5 bases and 9 bases, there was a span of 21 bases. CDR3 sequence (DNA): TGTGCCAGCAGAAAACTTATGGGGGCCGGGACTGAGCAGTTCTTC. Protein product: CASRKLMGAGTEQFF.

V gene TRBV5-1 combines with J gene TRBJ2-3; weak D call: TRBD1 (5 bases). Germline V gene data show CDR1 as SGHRS and CDR2 as YFSETQ. Trimming left V 4 bases short and J 4 bases short, with 19 bases between. The CDR3 runs to 16 residues. Here the CDR3 reads CASSQGTKAFSDTQYF. In DNA, the CDR3 is TGCGCCAGCAGCCAGGGAACGAAGGCCTTCTCAGATACGCAGTATTTT.

This clonotype has a handful of counts. This rearrangement joins TRBV6-1 to TRBJ1-3; D gene ambiguous. Germline V gene lookup returns CDR1 MNHNS and CDR2 SASEGT. The length of the CDR3 is 13 residues. The ends were cut back, 6 bases at V and 0 bases at J, with 6 bases in the middle. Here the CDR3 reads CASRRDSGNTIYF. CDR3 sequence (DNA): TGTGCCAGCAGGCGGGACTCTGGAAACACCATATATTTT.